This passage covers 18 T cell receptor beta chains from one sample sequenced in a study of T-cell reconstitution after alpha-beta-depleted transplantation in children. The TCRbeta library was prepared with unique molecular identifiers. MiXCR, run by TCRdb on the PCR reads, gives a single entry per CDR3 protein. The sample lists about 600,000 distinct CDR3 sequences, about 10% occurring once. The sample in question was PBMCs from the stem cell graft donor, obtained from the stem cell graft. These receptors were obtained from a human donor who donated a stem cell graft to a child with acute myeloid leukemia.

The rearrangement uses TRBV3-1 and TRBJ1-1, with D uncertain. This CDR3 is 15 amino acids long. V was trimmed by 1 base and J by 5 bases, leaving 14 bases between them. Per the germline V gene, CDR1 is LGHDT and CDR2 is YNNKEL (reference sequence). The DNA for the CDR3 is TGTGCCAGCAGCCAAGGGCCCCAAGGAGGTACTGAAGCTTTCTTT. This encodes CASSQGPQGGTEAFF.

This clonotype has a count of ten or more. The V and J genes are TRBV4-3 and TRBJ2-1; D is unresolved. Trimming shortened V by 0 bases and J by 0 bases, and 9 bases separated the two germline ends. The CDR3 is 16 residues long. Germline assignment: CDR1 LGHNA and CDR2 YSLEER. CDR3 sequence reads: CASSQDRRSSYNEQFF. For the CDR3, the DNA is TGCGCCAGCAGCCAAGATCGGCGGAGCTCCTACAATGAGCAGTTCTTC.

The rearrangement links TRBV6-1 to TRBJ1-2; weak D call: TRBD1 (6 bases). The CDR3 runs 15 residues. Germline V gene data show CDR1 as MNHNS and CDR2 as SASEGT. Trimming removed 0 bases from V and 2 bases from J, with 10 bases in between. The chain's CDR3 is CASSEAPGQNYGYTF. The CDR3 region has the DNA TGTGCCAGCAGTGAAGCCCCAGGACAGAACTATGGCTACACCTTC.

This rearrangement joins TRBV27 to TRBJ1-1; D may be TRBD1 (6 bases). CDR1 and CDR2 from the germline V gene are MNHEY and SMNVEV (reference sequence). Trimming took 5 bases from V and 6 from J, leaving 13 bases between them. The CDR3 extends over 13 amino acids. CDR3 amino acids: CASSLYRASEAFF. CDR3 bases: TGTGCCAGCAGTCTGTACAGGGCGTCTGAAGCTTTCTTT.

The J gene is TRBJ2-7, the V gene TRBV20-1; D ambiguous. With 6 bases removed from V and 3 bases from J, the gap between germline ends came to 21 bases. The CDR3 is made up of 15 amino acids. From germline, CDR1 is DFQATT and CDR2 SNEGSKA (reference sequence). The CDR3 coding sequence is TGCAGTGCGCAAATGGTCACCGGCGGCAACTACGAGCAGTACTTC. Its protein is CSAQMVTGGNYEQYF.

A note on this clonotype: A read error may be the cause here, since a much bigger clone is one base away. The chain recombines TRBV9 with TRBJ2-2; D is perhaps TRBD2 (6 bases). Trimming left V 3 bases short and J 0 bases short, with 9 bases between. Germline values: CDR1 SGDLS, CDR2 YYNGEE. The CDR3 has 15 residues. The CDR3 is CASSDGTPNTGELFF. In DNA form, the CDR3 reads TGTGCCAGCAGCGACGGGACTCCGAACACCGGGGAGCTGTTTTTT.

The genes are TRBV12-3 or TRBV12-4 and TRBJ2-1, with no clear D. The V end was cut by 3 bases, the J end by 5 bases, with 8 bases between. The CDR3 covers 13 residues. CDR3 DNA sequence: TGTGCCAGCAGTTTTGGGCCACACAATGAGCAGTTCTTC. As protein: CASSFGPHNEQFF.

This clonotype has a count of ten or more. The chain employs TRBV5-1 and TRBJ2-1; TRBD2 agrees at 11 bases. The junction had 18 bases not matched to a gene; V was cut back by 4 bases and J by 0 bases. CDR3 length: 21 amino acids. Germline V gene lookup returns CDR1 SGHRS and CDR2 YFSETQ. The CDR3 spells CASSPHVAGGPFGVSYNEQFF. The CDR3 region has the DNA TGCGCCAGCAGCCCCCACGTAGCGGGAGGGCCATTCGGGGTCTCCTACAATGAGCAGTTCTTC.

There are a few counts of this clonotype. The gene calls are TRBV28 and TRBJ1-2; the D is unclear. CDR1 and CDR2 from the germline V gene are MDHEN and SYDVKM. V was pared by 5 bases and J by 6 bases, with 19 bases between. The CDR3 covers 15 residues. The chain's CDR3 is CASSPTGLMMDGYTF. The CDR3 DNA is TGTGCCAGCAGTCCGACGGGGTTGATGATGGATGGCTACACCTTC.

This clonotype was seen many times. The gene calls are TRBV7-9 and TRBJ1-4; D is uncertain. The length of the CDR3 is 14 residues. Trimming stripped 2 bases from V and 4 bases from J, with 8 bases between. Germline CDR1 is SEHNR and CDR2 is FQNEAQ (reference sequence). CDR3 loop: CASSLSFGNEKLFF. In DNA, the CDR3 is TGTGCCAGCAGCTTATCTTTCGGTAATGAAAAACTGTTTTTT.

This clonotype was seen more than once but under ten times. The chain combines TRBV7-9 with TRBJ2-1; a possible D gene is TRBD2 (5 bases). The CDR3 sequence is 12 residues long. V lost 2 bases and J 8 bases, leaving 7 bases between the germline ends. Germline V gives CDR1 SEHNR, CDR2 FQNEAQ (reference sequence). The CDR3 region is CASSLTRDEQFF. DNA for the CDR3: TGTGCCAGCAGCTTAACGCGGGATGAGCAGTTCTTC.

The J gene is TRBJ2-1, the V gene TRBV19; D gene uncertain. The CDR3 extends over 13 amino acids. Per the germline V gene, CDR1 is LNHDA and CDR2 is SQIVND (reference sequence). V lost 7 bases to trimming and J lost 5 bases, with 12 bases between them. The CDR3 region is CASNLGGNNEQFF. The DNA for the CDR3 is TGTGCCAGTAACTTGGGCGGTAACAATGAGCAGTTCTTC. Looking up the rest from reference TRBV19 and TRBJ2-1 gives the full variable domain: DGGITQSPKYLFRKEGQNVTLSCEQNLNHDAMYWYRQDPGQGLRLIYYSQIVNDFQKGDIAEGYSVSREKKESFPLTVTSAQKNPTAFYLCASNLGGNNEQFFGPGTRLTVL.

This clonotype was detected only a few times. The V call is TRBV6-5, the J call TRBJ1-5; possible D gene TRBD1, 6 bases. This CDR3 spans 15 amino acids. Per germline, CDR1 MNHEY and CDR2 SVGAGI. Deletions cut 0 bases from V and 5 bases from J, with 11 bases between. CDR3 in DNA: TGTGCCAGCAGTTACTCGGGACATTCTTATCAGCCCCAGCATTTT. It yields the protein CASSYSGHSYQPQHF.

A few counts support this clonotype. V and J are TRBV6-5 and TRBJ2-1; TRBD2 matches at 10 bases. The CDR3 has 17 amino acids. Germline loops: CDR1 MNHEY, CDR2 SVGAGI. Losses at the gene ends were 0 bases for V and 7 bases for J; bases not matched to a gene: 9. CDR3 in DNA: TGTGCCAGCAGTTACTCCGCGCTAGCGGGGGCTCGGAATGAGCAGTTCTTC. Protein product: CASSYSALAGARNEQFF.

This clonotype has just a few counts. A read error may be the cause here, since a much bigger clone is one base away. The chain links TRBV2 to TRBJ2-1; the D is unclear. V was shortened by 7 bases and J by 0 bases, with 4 bases between the two germline ends. CDR3 length equals 12 residues. Germline V lookup: CDR1 SNHLY, CDR2 FYNNEI. This CDR3 reads CASKSSYNEQFF. CDR3 in DNA: TGTGCCAGCAAAAGCTCCTACAATGAGCAGTTCTTC.

V gene TRBV30 combines with J gene TRBJ2-7, with D possibly TRBD1 on 6 matching bases. V shed 0 bases and J shed 4 bases, with 13 bases lying between them. The germline V gene encodes CDR1 GTSNPN and CDR2 SVGIG (reference sequence). The CDR3 totals 14 residues. The CDR3: CAWSVVGGWYEQYF. CDR3 sequence (DNA): TGTGCCTGGAGTGTTGTTGGGGGCTGGTACGAGCAGTACTTC.

V and J are TRBV15 and TRBJ2-2; D might be TRBD1 (6 bases). Germline values: CDR1 LNHNV, CDR2 YYDKDF (reference sequence). V lost 0 bases to trimming and J lost 5 bases, with 7 bases between them. This CDR3 is built from 14 residues. The CDR3 is CATSRERGTGELFF. The DNA of the CDR3 is TGTGCCACCAGCAGAGAAAGGGGGACCGGGGAGCTGTTTTTT.

The V gene is TRBV7-2, the J gene TRBJ2-7; 10 nucleotides align to TRBD2. Germline V lookup: CDR1 SGHTA, CDR2 FQGNSA. V was clipped by 2 bases and J by 3 bases; unmatched bases: 4. CDR3 length equals 15 residues. CDR3 protein: CASSLSGGEFYEQYF. CDR3 nucleotides: TGTGCCAGCAGCTTAAGCGGGGGGGAGTTCTACGAGCAGTACTTC.